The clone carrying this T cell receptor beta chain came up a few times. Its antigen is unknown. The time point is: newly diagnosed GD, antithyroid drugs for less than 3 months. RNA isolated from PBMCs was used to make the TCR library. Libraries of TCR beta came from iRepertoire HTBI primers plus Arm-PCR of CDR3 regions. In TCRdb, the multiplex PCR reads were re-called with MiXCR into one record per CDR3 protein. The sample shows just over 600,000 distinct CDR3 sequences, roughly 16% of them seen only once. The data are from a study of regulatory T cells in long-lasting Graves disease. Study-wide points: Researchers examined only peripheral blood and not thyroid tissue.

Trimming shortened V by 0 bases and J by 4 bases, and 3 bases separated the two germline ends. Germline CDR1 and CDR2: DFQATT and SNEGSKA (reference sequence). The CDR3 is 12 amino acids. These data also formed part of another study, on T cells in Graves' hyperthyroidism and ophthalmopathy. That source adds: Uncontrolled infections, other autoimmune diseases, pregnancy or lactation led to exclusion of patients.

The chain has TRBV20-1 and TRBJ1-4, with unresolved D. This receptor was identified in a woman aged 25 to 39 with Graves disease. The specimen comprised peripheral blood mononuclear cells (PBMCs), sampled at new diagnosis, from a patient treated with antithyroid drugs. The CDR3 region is CSARDVNEKLFF. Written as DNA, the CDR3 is TGCAGTGCTAGAGACGTTAATGAAAAACTGTTTTTT.